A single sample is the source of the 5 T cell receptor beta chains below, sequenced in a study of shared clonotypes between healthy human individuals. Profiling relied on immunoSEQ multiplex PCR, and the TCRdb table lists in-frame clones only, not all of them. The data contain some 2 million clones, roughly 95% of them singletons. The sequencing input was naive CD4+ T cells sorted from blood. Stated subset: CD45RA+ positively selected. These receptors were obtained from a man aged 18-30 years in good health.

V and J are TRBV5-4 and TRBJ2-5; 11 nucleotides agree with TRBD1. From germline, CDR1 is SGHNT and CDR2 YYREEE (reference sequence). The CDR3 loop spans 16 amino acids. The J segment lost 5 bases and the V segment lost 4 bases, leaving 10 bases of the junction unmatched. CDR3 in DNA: TGTGCCAGCAGCGAAGGACAGGGGGCAATTGGCGAGACCCAGTACTTC. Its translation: CASSEGQGAIGETQYF.

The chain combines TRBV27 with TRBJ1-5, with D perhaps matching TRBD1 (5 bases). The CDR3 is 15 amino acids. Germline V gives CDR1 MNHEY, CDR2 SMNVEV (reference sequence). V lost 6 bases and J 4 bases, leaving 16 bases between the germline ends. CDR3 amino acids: CASSRGVGGNQPQHF. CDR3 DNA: TGTGCCAGCAGCCGCGGTGTGGGGGGGAATCAGCCCCAGCATTTT.

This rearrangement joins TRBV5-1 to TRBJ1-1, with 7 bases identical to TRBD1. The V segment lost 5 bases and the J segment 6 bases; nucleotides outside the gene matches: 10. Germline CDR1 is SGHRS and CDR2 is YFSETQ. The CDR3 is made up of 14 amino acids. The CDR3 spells CASREAQGSAEAFF. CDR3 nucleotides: TGCGCCAGCAGGGAGGCACAGGGGAGCGCTGAAGCTTTCTTT. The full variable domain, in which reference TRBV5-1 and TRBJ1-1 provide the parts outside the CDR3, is KAGVTQTPRYLIKTRGQQVTLSCSPISGHRSVSWYQQTPGQGLQFLFEYFSETQRNKGNFPGRFSGRQFSNSRSEMNVSTLELGDSALYLCASREAQGSAEAFFGQGTRLTVV.

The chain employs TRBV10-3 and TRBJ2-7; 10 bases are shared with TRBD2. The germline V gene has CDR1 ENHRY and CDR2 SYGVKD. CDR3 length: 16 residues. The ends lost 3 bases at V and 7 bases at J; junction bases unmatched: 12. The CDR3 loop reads CAISDPLAGPSGEQYF. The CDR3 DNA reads TGTGCCATCAGTGATCCACTAGCGGGGCCGTCCGGGGAGCAGTACTTC.

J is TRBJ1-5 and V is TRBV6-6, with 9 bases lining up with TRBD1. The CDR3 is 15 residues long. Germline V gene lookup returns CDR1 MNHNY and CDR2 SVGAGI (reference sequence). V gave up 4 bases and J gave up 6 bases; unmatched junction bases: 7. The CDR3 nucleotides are TGTGCCAGCAGTTGGGCACAGGGGGCAGCTCAGCCCCAGCATTTT. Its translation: CASSWAQGAAQPQHF.